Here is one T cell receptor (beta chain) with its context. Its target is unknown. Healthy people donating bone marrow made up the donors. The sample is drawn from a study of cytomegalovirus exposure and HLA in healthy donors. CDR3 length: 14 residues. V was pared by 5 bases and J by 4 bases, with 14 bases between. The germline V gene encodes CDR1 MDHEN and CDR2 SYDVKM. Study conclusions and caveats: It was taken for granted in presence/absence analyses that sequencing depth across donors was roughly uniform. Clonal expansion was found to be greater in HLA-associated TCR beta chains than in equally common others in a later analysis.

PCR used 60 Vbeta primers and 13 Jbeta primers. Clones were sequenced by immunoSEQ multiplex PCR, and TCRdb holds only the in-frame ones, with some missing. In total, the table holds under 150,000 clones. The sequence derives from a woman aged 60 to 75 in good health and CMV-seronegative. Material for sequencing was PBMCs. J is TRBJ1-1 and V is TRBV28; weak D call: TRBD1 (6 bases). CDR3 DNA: TGTGCCAGCAGTAAACCGGGACACCCCACTGAAGCTTTCTTT. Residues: CASSKPGHPTEAFF. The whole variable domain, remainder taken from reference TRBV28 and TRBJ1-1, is DVKVTQSSRYLVKRTGEKVFLECVQDMDHENMFWYRQDPGLGLRLIYFSYDVKMKEKGDIPEGYSVSREKKERFSLILESASTNQTSMYLCASSKPGHPTEAFFGQGTRLTVV.